One and the same sample provided the 8 T cell receptor beta chains below, sequenced in a study of molecular identifiers for immune sequencing clone quantification. TCRdb recomputed calls from the PCR reads with MiXCR, one row per CDR3 protein. The sample has about 640,000 distinct CDR3 sequences, 15% to 20% seen once. Sample: naive CD8+ T cells from blood, with Jurkat cell RNA spiked in. Subset given: FACS-sorted CD8+CD4-CCR7+CD45RA+ naive T cells. The receptors stem from a human donor in good health. Some libraries in this study had Jurkat cell RNA spiked in.

About this clonotype itself: A much larger clone lies a single base off, so this may be a read error. The chain joins TRBV7-9 to TRBJ1-2; 7 bases match TRBD1. The CDR3 loop spans 17 amino acids. Looked up from germline, CDR1 is SEHNR and CDR2 is FQNEAQ (reference sequence). For the CDR3, the DNA is TGTGCCTGCAGCCCCAACAACGGGACAGTCCCCCGCTATGGCTACACCTTC. Protein: CACSPNNGTVPRYGYTF.

Concerning this clonotype itself: Sequence at one end of the junction differs from germline and may be a read error. The V and J genes are TRBV6-2 or TRBV6-3 and TRBJ2-6; 7 nucleotides agree with TRBD2. This CDR3 is 17 amino acids long. Looked up from germline, CDR1 is MNHEY and CDR2 is SVGEGT. The DNA of the CDR3 is TGTGCCAGCAGTTACGAGGGAGGGCCGTCTGGGGCCGACGTCCTGACTTTC. This sequence encodes CASSYEGGPSGADVLTF.

A few counts support this clonotype. The chain links TRBV2 to TRBJ1-2, with D maybe TRBD1 (5 bases). The CDR3 has 15 amino acids. The V gene lost 7 bases and the J gene lost 3 bases, with 18 bases spanning the gap. Germline loops: CDR1 SNHLY, CDR2 FYNNEI. In DNA form, the CDR3 reads TGTGCCAGCAATGCCCCCAGGGTTGCTGACTATGGCTACACCTTC. It is translated as CASNAPRVADYGYTF.

This clonotype has only a few counts. The V call is TRBV27, the J call TRBJ2-7; unclear D gene. Germline CDR1 is MNHEY and CDR2 is SMNVEV (reference sequence). The V and J ends lost 8 bases and 2 bases respectively, with 13 bases between them. This CDR3 contains 13 residues. DNA for the CDR3: TGTGCCAGCCAACTCGGACGGGCCTACGAGCAGTACTTC. It codes for CASQLGRAYEQYF.

This clonotype has a count of ten or more. The chain recombines TRBV4-1 with TRBJ1-1; 8 nucleotides align to TRBD1. Germline CDR1 MGHRA, CDR2 YSYEKL. With V trimmed by 5 bases and J by 11 bases, 19 bases remained unmatched. The CDR3 totals 16 residues. The CDR3 coding sequence is TGCGCCAGCAGCGTTACAGGGGGTACGAGGCAATCCCCCGCTTTCTTT. Amino acid sequence: CASSVTGGTRQSPAFF.

This clonotype was observed at least ten times. The rearrangement links TRBV27 to TRBJ1-1; D may be TRBD1 (5 bases). The V gene's germline CDR1 is MNHEY and CDR2 SMNVEV (reference sequence). CDR3 length: 11 residues. V shed 6 bases and J shed 7 bases, with 9 bases lying between them. The CDR3 DNA reads TGTGCCAGCAGCGGGGGAGTTGAAGCTTTCTTT. Encoded protein: CASSGGVEAFF.

On this clonotype itself: Just one base apart from a much larger clone, this may be a read error. V usage is TRBV20-1 and J usage is TRBJ2-3; weak D call: TRBD1 (6 bases). The J call may be in error: the DNA end matches TRBJ1-5 better. The germline V gene encodes CDR1 DFQATT and CDR2 SNEGSKA (reference sequence). This CDR3 spans 14 amino acids. CDR3 in DNA: TGCAGTGCCGGGGACACCTCTAGCACAGATACGCAGCATTTT. Translated: CSAGDTSSTDTQHF.

Ten or more counts support this clonotype. The CDR3: CASSYSATTNEKLFF. CDR3 bases: TGTGCCAGCAGTTACTCAGCGACAACTAATGAAAAACTGTTTTTT. The chain recombines TRBV6-5 with TRBJ1-4; the D is unclear. Germline V gene sequence: CDR1 MNHEY, CDR2 SVGAGI. The CDR3 length is 15 residues. V lost 0 bases and J lost 0, with 5 bases in between.